This TCR beta chain originates from a study of blood T cell repertoires in COVID-19 (dated by TCRdb to the early 2020s). At the level of the whole study: Samples covering the acute and convalescent phases of COVID-19 were provided by collaborators in the United States, Italy and Spain. The material from the prospective study consisted of cDNA or gDNA derived from T cells, B-cell-depleted T cells, or PBMCs. The sample metadata nearly always contained a de-identified subject ID, COVID-19 status, age in years and sex. Where available, HLA class I and class II types were obtained from metadata supplied by the sample provider rather than from assay-based typing. The repertoires were made available in a free public database intended to serve as a resource for research on the immune response to SARS-CoV-2. The samples were drawn from two sources: the first 160 participants of the ongoing ImmuneRACE study, and 1,254 subjects contributed by 6 global collaborators. The dataset comprised deeply sampled blood TCRbeta repertoires from subjects exposed to, actively infected with, or recovered from COVID-19. Results and caveats for the whole study, not just this receptor: The amount of clinical and demographic metadata varied by source and participant and was provided uncurated.

V sheds 1 base and J sheds 7 bases, leaving 11 bases between their ends. The CDR3 sequence holds 14 residues, the cysteine and phenylalanine included. Of the read, only the CDR3 DNA is kept; its 42 bases are in frame from base 1. As encoded in the germline V gene (reference sequence), CDR1 is LGHDT while CDR2 is YNNKEL. The immunoSEQ Assay, a bias-controlled multiplex PCR, was used to amplify TCRbeta CDR3 regions from genomic DNA. In the source study's methods: Nucleated cell counts per sample were estimated from amplification of reference gene primers within the assay. Sequence reads were collapsed and filtered to measure the absolute abundance of every unique TCRbeta CDR3 rearrangement. Productive Simpson clonality was computed per sample as the square root of Simpson's diversity index over productive rearrangements. Not all clones reach the TCRdb copy of this immuneACCESS table, which keeps in-frame sequences only. Checked studies attribute under half of the gap to unresolved V genes and leave the rest unexplained. V, J and clone size derive from that table, while D and trimming were established from the DNA sequence. The sample table lists a few hundred thousand clones, 80% to 90% of them with a count of one. The top ten clones comprise under 1.5% of the sample.

In the prospective study, participants were about 18 to 95 years old, resided in fewer than 25 geographic areas of the United States, and were enrolled through a virtual design. To assign participants to cohorts, the prospective study relied on clinical history that participants themselves reported in a screening survey and a study questionnaire. ImmuneRACE Cohort 3 recovered participants were defined by two consecutive negative NP/OP PCR tests, healthcare professional clearance, or symptom resolution. Mobile phlebotomists in the prospective study collected whole blood, serum and a nasopharyngeal or oropharyngeal swab from every participant. Additional blood draws and questionnaires over an approximately two-month period could optionally be provided by prospective study participants. Before DNA extraction, prospective study blood samples were shipped either frozen or at room temperature. With respect to this clone: No antigen is known for it. One base away there is no much larger clone; base qualities are not given.

The source is a young man who had recovered from COVID-19. The chain was built from TRBV3-1 (or the pseudogene TRBV3-2) and TRBJ1-5; the best D guess is TRBD1, with 5 bases matching. Sequenced material: PBMCs or T cells enriched from blood (not recorded which). The CDR3 sequence is CASSQAGNGQPQHF. The bases read TGTGCCAGCAGCCAAGCAGGGAATGGGCAGCCCCAGCATTTT.